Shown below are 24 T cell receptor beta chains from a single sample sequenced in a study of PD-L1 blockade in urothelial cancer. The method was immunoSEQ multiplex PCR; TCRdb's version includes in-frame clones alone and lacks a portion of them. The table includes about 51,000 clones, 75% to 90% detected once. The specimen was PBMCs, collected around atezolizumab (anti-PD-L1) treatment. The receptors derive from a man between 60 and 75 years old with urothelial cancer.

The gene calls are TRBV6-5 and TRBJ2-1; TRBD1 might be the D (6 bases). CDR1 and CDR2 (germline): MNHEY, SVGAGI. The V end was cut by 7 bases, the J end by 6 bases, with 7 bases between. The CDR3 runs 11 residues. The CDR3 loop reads CASNRVNEQFF. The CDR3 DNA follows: TGTGCCAGCAACAGGGTCAATGAGCAGTTCTTC.

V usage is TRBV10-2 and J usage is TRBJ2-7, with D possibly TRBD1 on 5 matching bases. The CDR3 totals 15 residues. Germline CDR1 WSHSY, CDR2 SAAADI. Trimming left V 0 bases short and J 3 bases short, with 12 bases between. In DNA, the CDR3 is TGCGCCAGCAGTGAGTCACAAGGGGCGAGCTACGAGCAGTACTTC. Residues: CASSESQGASYEQYF.

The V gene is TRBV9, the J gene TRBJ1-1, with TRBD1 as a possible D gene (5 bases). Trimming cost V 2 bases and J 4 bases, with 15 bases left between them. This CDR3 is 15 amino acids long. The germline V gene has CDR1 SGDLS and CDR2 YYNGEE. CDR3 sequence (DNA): TGTGCCAGCAGCGTTAGGAGGTACGGGGGCACTGAAGCTTTCTTT. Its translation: CASSVRRYGGTEAFF.

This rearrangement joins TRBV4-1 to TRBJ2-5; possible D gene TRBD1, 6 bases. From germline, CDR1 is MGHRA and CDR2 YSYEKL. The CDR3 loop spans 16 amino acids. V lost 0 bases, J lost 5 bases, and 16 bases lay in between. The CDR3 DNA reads TGCGCCAGCAGCCAAGAGGGGGCCGGCGACCCGGAGACCCAGTACTTC. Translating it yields CASSQEGAGDPETQYF.

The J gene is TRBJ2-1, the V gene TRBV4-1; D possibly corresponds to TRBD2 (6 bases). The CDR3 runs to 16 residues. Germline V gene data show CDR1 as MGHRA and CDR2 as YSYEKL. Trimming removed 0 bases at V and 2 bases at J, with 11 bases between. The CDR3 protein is CASSQDPAGTYNEQFF. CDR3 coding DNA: TGCGCCAGCAGCCAAGATCCGGCGGGAACCTACAATGAGCAGTTCTTC.

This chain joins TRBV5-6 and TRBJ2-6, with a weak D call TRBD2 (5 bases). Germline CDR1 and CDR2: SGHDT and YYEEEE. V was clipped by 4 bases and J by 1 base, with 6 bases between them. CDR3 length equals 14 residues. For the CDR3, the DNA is TGTGCCAGCAGCCCGGGATCTGGGGCCAACGTCCTGACTTTC. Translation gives CASSPGSGANVLTF.

CDR3 in amino acids: CASSLGQVGSYEQYF. As DNA, the CDR3 is TGTGCCAGCAGCTTAGGACAGGTCGGGTCCTACGAGCAGTACTTC. The chain is built from TRBV7-9 and TRBJ2-7, with D possibly being TRBD1 (6 bases). Germline V lookup: CDR1 SEHNR, CDR2 FQNEAQ (reference sequence). Trimming took 1 base from V and 1 from J, leaving 11 bases between them. CDR3 length: 15 residues.

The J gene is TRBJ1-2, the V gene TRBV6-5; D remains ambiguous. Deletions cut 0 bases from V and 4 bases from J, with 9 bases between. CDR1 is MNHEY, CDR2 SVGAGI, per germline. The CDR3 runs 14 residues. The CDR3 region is CASSYSSGFYGYTF. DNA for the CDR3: TGTGCCAGCAGTTACTCGTCGGGTTTCTATGGCTACACCTTC.

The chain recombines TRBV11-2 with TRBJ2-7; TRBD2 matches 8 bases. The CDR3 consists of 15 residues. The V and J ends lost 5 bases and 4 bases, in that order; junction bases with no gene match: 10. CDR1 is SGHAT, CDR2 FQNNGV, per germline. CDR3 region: CASSPWGAGVYEQYF. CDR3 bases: TGTGCCAGCAGCCCCTGGGGAGCGGGAGTATACGAGCAGTACTTC.

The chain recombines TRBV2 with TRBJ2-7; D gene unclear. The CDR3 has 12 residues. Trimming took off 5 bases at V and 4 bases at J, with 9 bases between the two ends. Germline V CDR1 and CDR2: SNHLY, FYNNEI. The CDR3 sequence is CASSRLGYEQYF. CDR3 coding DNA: TGTGCCAGCAGTAGACTCGGTTACGAGCAGTACTTC.

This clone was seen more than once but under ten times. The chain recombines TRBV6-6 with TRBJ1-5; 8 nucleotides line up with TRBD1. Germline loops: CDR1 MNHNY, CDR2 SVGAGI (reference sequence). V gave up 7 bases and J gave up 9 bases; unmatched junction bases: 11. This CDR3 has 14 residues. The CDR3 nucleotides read TGTGCCAGCAAGACCCGACAGGGGATAATGCCCCAGCATTTT. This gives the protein CASKTRQGIMPQHF.

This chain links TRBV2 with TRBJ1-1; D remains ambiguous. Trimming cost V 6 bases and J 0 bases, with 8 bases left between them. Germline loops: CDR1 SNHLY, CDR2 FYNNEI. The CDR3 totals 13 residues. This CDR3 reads CASSWALNTEAFF. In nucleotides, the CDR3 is TGTGCCAGCAGCTGGGCCCTGAACACTGAAGCTTTCTTT.

The CDR3 coding sequence is TGTGCCAGTAGTCCCCGGTGGAGGGACGAGCAGTTCTTC. Protein: CASSPRWRDEQFF. The chain has TRBV19 and TRBJ2-1; TRBD2 is a possible D gene (6 bases). The CDR3 extends over 13 amino acids. Per the germline V gene, CDR1 is LNHDA and CDR2 is SQIVND (reference sequence). V was clipped by 5 bases and J by 10 bases, with 15 bases between them.

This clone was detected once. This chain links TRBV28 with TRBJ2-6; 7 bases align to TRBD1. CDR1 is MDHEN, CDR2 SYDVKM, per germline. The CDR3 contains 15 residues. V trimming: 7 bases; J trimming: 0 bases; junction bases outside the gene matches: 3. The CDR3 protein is CASKGAGSGANVLTF. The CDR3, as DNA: TGTGCCAGCAAGGGGGCCGGCTCTGGGGCCAACGTCCTGACTTTC.

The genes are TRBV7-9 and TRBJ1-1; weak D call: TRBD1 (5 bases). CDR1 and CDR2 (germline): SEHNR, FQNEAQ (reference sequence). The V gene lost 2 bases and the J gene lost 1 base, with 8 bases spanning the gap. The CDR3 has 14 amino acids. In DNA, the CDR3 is TGTGCCAGCAGCTTACAGGGAACGAACACTGAAGCTTTCTTT. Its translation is CASSLQGTNTEAFF.

The CDR3 DNA reads TGTGCCAGCAGCTCCCGGGTCCTAGCGGGAGGGCCGAACACCGGGGAGCTGTTTTTT. It is translated as CASSSRVLAGGPNTGELFF. This rearrangement joins TRBV7-2 to TRBJ2-2, with TRBD2 matching over 12 bases. CDR1 and CDR2 (germline): SGHTA, FQGNSA. J was trimmed by 0 bases and V by 4 bases; bases with no gene match: 9. The CDR3 has 19 residues.

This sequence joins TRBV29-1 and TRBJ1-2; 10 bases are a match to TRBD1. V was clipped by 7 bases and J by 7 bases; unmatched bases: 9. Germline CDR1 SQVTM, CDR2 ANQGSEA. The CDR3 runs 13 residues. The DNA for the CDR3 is TGCAGCGCCTCTGACAGGGGGCTTGGTGGCTACACCTTC. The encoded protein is CSASDRGLGGYTF.

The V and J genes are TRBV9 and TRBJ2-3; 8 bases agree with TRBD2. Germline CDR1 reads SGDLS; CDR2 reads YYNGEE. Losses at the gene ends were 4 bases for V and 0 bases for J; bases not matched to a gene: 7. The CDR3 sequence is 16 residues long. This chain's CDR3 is CASSPRLALSTDTQYF. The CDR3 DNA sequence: TGTGCCAGCAGCCCTCGACTAGCGCTTAGCACAGATACGCAGTATTTT.

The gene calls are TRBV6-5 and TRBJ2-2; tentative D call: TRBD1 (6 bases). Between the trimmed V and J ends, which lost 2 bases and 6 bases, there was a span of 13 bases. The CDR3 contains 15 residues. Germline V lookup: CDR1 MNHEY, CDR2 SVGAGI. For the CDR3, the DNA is TGTGCCAGCAGTTACCTGCAGGGGTTCCCCGGGGAGCTGTTTTTT. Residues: CASSYLQGFPGELFF.

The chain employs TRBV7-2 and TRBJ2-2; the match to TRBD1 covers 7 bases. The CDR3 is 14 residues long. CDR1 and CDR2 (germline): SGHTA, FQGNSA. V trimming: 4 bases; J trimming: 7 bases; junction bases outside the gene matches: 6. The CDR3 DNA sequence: TGTGCCAGCAGCTCGCGACAGGGTTTCGGGGAGCTGTTTTTT. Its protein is CASSSRQGFGELFF.

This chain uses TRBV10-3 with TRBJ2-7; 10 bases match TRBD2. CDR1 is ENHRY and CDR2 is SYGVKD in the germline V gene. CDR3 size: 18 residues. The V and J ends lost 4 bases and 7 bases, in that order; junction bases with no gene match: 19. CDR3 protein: CAISGIGLAEPVLKEQYF. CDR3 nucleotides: TGTGCCATCAGTGGGATCGGACTAGCGGAACCAGTTCTGAAGGAGCAGTACTTC.

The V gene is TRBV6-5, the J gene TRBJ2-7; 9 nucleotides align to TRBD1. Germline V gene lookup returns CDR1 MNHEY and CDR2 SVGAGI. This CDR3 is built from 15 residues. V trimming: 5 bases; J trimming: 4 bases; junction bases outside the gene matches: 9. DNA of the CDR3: TGTGCCAGCAGTAAACCGGGACAGGGTACATACGAGCAGTACTTC. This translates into CASSKPGQGTYEQYF.

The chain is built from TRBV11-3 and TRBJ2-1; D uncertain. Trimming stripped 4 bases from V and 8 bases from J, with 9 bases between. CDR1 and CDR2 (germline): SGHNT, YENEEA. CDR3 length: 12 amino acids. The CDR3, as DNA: TGTGCCAGCAGCTCCGCTACCGATGAGCAGTTCTTC. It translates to CASSSATDEQFF.

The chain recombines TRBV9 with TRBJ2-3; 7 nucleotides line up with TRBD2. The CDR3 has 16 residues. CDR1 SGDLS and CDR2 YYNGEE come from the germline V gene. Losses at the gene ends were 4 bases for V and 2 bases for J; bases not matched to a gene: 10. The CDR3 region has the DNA TGTGCCAGCAGCCCAGGACTTCAGCGGGACACAGATACGCAGTATTTT. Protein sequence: CASSPGLQRDTDTQYF.